The rows below give T cell receptor beta chains drawn from one sample of a study of blood T cells in healthy people across ages. TCRdb fed the 5' RACE reads into MiXCR, producing one record per CDR3 protein. The sample has around 1.1 million distinct CDR3 sequences, less than 45% seen once. Sequencing was done on a sample of blood. These TCRs come from a man between 18 and 29 years old in good health. Each CDR3 is given with its conserved first and last residue. Each record gives: J gene, clone size, D gene, V gene, CDR3 protein, CDR3 DNA. D genes are given only for firm matches. Only some rows state a clone size, as once, few, many or a class for expanded clones.

>TRBJ2-3|-|TRBD2|TRBV19
CASSKTSAGDTQYF
TGTGCCAGTAGTAAGACTAGCGCCGGAGATACGCAGTATTTT
>TRBJ2-3|-|TRBD2|TRBV3-1
CASSQARTSKYF
TGTGCCAGCAGCCAAGCCCGGACTAGCAAGTATTTT
>TRBJ2-5|few|-|TRBV7-9
CASSLYGLELATQYF
TGTGCCAGCAGCTTATACGGCTTGGAGTTAGCGACCCAGTACTTC
>TRBJ2-2|-|TRBD1|TRBV9
CASSVSPDRANTGELFF
TGTGCCAGCAGCGTTTCCCCTGACAGGGCGAACACCGGGGAGCTGTTTTTT
>TRBJ1-2|-|-|TRBV29-1
CSVEDRRPAGYTF
TGCAGCGTTGAAGATCGTCGTCCGGCGGGCTACACCTTC
>TRBJ1-5|few|-|TRBV12-3/TRBV12-4
CASSPRAGHQQTQHF
TGTGCCAGCAGTCCCCGGGCGGGACATCAGCAGACCCAGCATTTT
>TRBJ2-7|-|-|TRBV4-2
CASSQSTLTTYEQYF
TGTGCCAGCAGCCAGAGCACACTTACAACCTACGAGCAGTACTTC
>TRBJ1-6|-|TRBD1|TRBV2
CASSDQGGNNSPLHF
TGTGCCAGCAGTGATCAGGGGGGAAATAATTCACCCCTCCACTTT
>TRBJ2-3|-|-|TRBV9
CASSPWDGGSTDTQYF
TGTGCCAGCAGCCCATGGGACGGGGGAAGCACAGATACGCAGTATTTT
>TRBJ1-2|many|-|TRBV20-1
CSARDPGDDLYGYTF
TGCAGTGCTAGAGATCCCGGAGATGACTTATATGGCTACACCTTC
>TRBJ2-3|-|TRBD2|TRBV12-3/TRBV12-4
CASTSGGAGDTQYF
TGTGCCAGCACTAGCGGGGGGGCCGGAGATACGCAGTATTTT
>TRBJ2-5|few|-|TRBV20-1
CSASKPPLETQYF
TGCAGTGCTAGCAAACCGCCTCTGGAGACCCAGTACTTC
>TRBJ1-1|-|-|TRBV7-2
CASSLPQGTGNTEAFF
TGTGCCAGCAGCTTGCCCCAAGGGACGGGGAACACTGAAGCTTTCTTT
>TRBJ2-7|few|TRBD1|TRBV12-3/TRBV12-4
CASSLDPPGGIPYEQYF
TGTGCCAGCAGTTTAGATCCCCCAGGGGGCATCCCCTACGAGCAGTACTTC
>TRBJ2-2|-|-|TRBV11-2
CASSRLAGTNTGELFF
TGTGCCAGCAGCAGACTTGCCGGAACCAACACCGGGGAGCTGTTTTTT
>TRBJ2-3|-|-|TRBV4-2
CTSSQGEGPSTDTQYF
TGTACCAGCAGCCAAGGCGAGGGACCTAGCACAGATACGCAGTATTTT
>TRBJ2-1|-|TRBD2|TRBV20-1
CSAHDPGLAENEQFF
TGCAGTGCTCACGATCCGGGACTAGCGGAAAATGAGCAGTTCTTC
>TRBJ2-6|many|-|TRBV12-3/TRBV12-4
CASSLTSGANVLTF
TGTGCCAGCAGTTTAACTTCTGGGGCCAACGTCCTGACTTTC
>TRBJ1-2|few|-|TRBV10-3
CAISEQGEDYGYTF
TGTGCCATCAGTGAACAGGGTGAGGACTATGGCTACACCTTC
>TRBJ1-1|-|-|TRBV28
CASSWGGRRTEAFF
TGTGCCAGCAGTTGGGGGGGGCGCCGGACTGAAGCTTTCTTT
>TRBJ1-5|-|-|TRBV6-5
CASSPDRPGRFPQHF
TGTGCCAGCAGCCCCGACAGGCCGGGTAGGTTCCCCCAGCATTTT
>TRBJ1-2|-|TRBD1|TRBV12-3/TRBV12-4
CASIGTGEFSYGYTF
TGTGCCAGCATCGGTACAGGGGAGTTTTCCTATGGCTACACCTTC
>TRBJ2-7|few|TRBD2|TRBV20-1
CSAVGLAGASYEQYF
TGCAGTGCAGTCGGACTAGCGGGGGCCTCCTACGAGCAGTACTTC
>TRBJ1-1|-|-|TRBV20-1
CSARSLVGVRIAGEAFF
TGCAGTGCTAGAAGTCTAGTAGGGGTTCGGATTGCTGGTGAAGCTTTCTTT
>TRBJ2-7|few|TRBD1|TRBV6-1
CASSAQTGVVDEQYF
TGTGCCAGCAGTGCCCAGACAGGGGTCGTCGACGAGCAGTACTTC
>TRBJ2-1|many|-|TRBV5-1
CASSLGLPSSYNEQFF
TGCGCCAGCAGCTTGGGGCTACCTAGCTCCTACAATGAGCAGTTCTTC
>TRBJ2-1|-|-|TRBV4-3
CASSQDVRGQNKQFF
TGCGCCAGCAGCCAAGATGTACGGGGTCAGAATAAGCAGTTCTTC